This TCR beta chain was observed in a study of human T cells and chemical hapten exposure. Study observations and caveats: Those TCRs sitting above 1 in 1000 frequency stayed the same with DPC sensitization.

It was the library that attached unique molecular identifiers to individual cDNA molecules. TCRdb re-derived calls from the RACE reads in MiXCR, one entry per CDR3 protein. Seen here are some 120,000 distinct CDR3 sequences, around 10% observed once, and the top ten hold 1.4%. This clonotype was observed a few times. What it recognizes is unknown. Time point given: patch test 1, 2 weeks after DPC sensitization. Treatment noted: therapeutic diphenylcyclopropenone sensitization with weekly scalp DPC. From whole blood left unfractionated, total RNA was extracted. The material was whole blood, obtained in connection with sensitization to the hapten diphenylcyclopropenone (DPC). This TCR came from a woman aged 50 to 65 with alopecia areata. Some clones in this sample may be carry-over from other donors' samples.

The CDR3 spells CASSTGRGLTAEAFF. The DNA for the CDR3 is TGTGCCAGCAGTACGGGCAGGGGGCTCACGGCTGAAGCTTTCTTT. The chain uses TRBV2 and TRBJ1-1; 8 nucleotides agree with TRBD1. The CDR3 loop spans 15 amino acids. Per the germline V gene, CDR1 is SNHLY and CDR2 is FYNNEI. Trimming at V came to 5 bases and at J to 6 bases, leaving 11 bases not matched to a gene.